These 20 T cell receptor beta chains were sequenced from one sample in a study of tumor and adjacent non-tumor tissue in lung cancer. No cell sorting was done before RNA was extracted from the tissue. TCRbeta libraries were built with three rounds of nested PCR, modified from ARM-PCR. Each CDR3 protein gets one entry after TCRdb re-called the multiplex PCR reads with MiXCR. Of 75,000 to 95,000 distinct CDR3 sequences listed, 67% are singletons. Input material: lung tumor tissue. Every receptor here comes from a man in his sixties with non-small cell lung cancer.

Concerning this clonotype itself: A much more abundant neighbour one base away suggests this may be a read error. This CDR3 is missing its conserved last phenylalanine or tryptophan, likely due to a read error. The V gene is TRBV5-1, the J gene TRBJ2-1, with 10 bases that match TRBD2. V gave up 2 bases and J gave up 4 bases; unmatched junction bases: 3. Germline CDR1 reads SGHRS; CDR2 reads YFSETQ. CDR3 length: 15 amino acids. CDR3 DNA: TGCGCCAGCAGCTTCACTAGCGGGAATTACAATGAGCAGTTCGTC. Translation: CASSFTSGNYNEQFV.

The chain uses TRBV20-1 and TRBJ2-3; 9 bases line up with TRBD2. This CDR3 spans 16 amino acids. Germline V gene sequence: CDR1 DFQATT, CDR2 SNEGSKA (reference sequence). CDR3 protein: CYARDNLAGLTDTQYF. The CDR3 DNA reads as TGCTATGCTAGAGATAACCTAGCGGGGCTCACAGATACGCAGTATTTT.

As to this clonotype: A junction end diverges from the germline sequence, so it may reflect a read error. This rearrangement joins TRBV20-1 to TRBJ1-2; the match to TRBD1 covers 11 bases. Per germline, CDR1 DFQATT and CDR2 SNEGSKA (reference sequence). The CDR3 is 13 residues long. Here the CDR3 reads CGATGQGAPGYTF. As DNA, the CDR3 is TGCGGTGCTACTGGACAGGGGGCGCCTGGCTACACCTTC.

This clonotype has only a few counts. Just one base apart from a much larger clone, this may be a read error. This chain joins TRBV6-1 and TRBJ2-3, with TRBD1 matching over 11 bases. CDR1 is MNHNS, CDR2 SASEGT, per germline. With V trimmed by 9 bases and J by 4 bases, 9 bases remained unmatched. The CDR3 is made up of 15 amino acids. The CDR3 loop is CARSIGQGASDTQYF. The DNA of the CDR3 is TGTGCCAGGAGCATAGGACAGGGGGCTTCAGATACGCAGTATTTT.

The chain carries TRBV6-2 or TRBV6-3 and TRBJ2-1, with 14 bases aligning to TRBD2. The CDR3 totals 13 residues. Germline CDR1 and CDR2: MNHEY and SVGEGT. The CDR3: CGGGTSGRHEQFF. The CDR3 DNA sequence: TGTGGCGGGGGGACTAGCGGGAGACATGAGCAGTTCTTC.

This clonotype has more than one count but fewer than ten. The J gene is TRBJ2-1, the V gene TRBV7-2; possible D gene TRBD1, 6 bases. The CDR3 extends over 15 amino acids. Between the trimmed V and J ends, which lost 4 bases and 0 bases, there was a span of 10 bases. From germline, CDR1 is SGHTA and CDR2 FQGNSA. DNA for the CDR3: TGTGCCAGCAGCTCTACAGGGCTCTCCTACAATGAGCAGTTCTTC. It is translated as CASSSTGLSYNEQFF.

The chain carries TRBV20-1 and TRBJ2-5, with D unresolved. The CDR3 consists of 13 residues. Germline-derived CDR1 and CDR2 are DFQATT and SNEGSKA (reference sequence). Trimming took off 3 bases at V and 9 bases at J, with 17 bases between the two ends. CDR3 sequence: CSARLTCRSPQYF. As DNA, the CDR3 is TGCAGTGCTAGGTTGACTTGTAGGAGTCCCCAGTACTTC.

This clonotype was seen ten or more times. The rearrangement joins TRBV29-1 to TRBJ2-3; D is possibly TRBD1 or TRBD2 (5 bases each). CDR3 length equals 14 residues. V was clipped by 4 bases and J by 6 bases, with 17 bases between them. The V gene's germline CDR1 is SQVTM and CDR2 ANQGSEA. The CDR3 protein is CSVVKLSRGDTQYF. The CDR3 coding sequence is TGCAGCGTTGTAAAGTTGTCGAGGGGTGATACGCAGTATTTT.

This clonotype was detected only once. CDR3 region: CASSPLSQQFF. CDR3 sequence (DNA): TGTGCCAGCAGTCCTTTGAGCCAGCAGTTCTTC. V and J are TRBV12-3 or TRBV12-4 and TRBJ2-1; no definite D call. The CDR3 runs 11 residues. Trimming took 5 bases from V and 11 from J, leaving 10 bases between them.

The CDR3 region has the DNA TGTGCCAGCAGCTCCAACAGGGGGGATGAGCAGTTCTTC. It specifies CASSSNRGDEQFF. The V gene is TRBV7-9, the J gene TRBJ2-1, with 8 bases fitting TRBD1. The CDR3 runs 13 residues. CDR1 is SEHNR and CDR2 is FQNEAQ in the germline V gene (reference sequence). Trimming removed 4 bases from V and 8 bases from J; junction bases left unmatched: 4.

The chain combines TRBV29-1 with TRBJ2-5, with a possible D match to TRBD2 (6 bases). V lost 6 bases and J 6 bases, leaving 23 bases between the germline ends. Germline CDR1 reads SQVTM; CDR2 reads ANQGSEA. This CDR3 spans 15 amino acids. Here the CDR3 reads CSVPGLEGGTQTQYF. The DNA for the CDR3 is TGCAGCGTACCTGGATTAGAGGGAGGAACGCAGACCCAGTACTTC.

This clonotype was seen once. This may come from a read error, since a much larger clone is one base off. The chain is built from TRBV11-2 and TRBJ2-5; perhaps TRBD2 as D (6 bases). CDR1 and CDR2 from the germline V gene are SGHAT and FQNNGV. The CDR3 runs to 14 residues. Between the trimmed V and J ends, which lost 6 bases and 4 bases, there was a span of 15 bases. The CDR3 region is CASSAELARETQYF. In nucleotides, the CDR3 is TGTGCCAGCAGTGCGGAACTAGCCAGAGAGACCCAGTACTTC.

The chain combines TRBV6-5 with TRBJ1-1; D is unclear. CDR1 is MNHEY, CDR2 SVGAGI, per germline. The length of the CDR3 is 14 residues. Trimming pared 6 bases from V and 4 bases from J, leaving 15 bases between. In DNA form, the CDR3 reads TGTGCCAGCAGAACAGACATGGTTGGCACTGAAGCTTTCTTT. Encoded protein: CASRTDMVGTEAFF.

The DNA of the CDR3 is TGTGCCAGCAGAGGTAGCGGGGGGGCAACCGGGGAGCTGTTTTTT. Amino acids: CASRGSGGATGELFF. The chain has TRBV6-1 and TRBJ2-2; TRBD2 matches 11 bases. After removal of 6 bases from V and 5 bases from J, the junction contained 5 bases not matched to a gene. Germline V gene lookup returns CDR1 MNHNS and CDR2 SASEGT. The CDR3 length is 15 residues.

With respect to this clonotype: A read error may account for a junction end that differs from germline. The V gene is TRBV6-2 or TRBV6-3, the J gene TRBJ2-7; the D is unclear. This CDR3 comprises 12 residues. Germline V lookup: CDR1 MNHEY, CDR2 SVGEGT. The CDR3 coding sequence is TGTACCAGCAGTTATCCCAACTACGAGCAGTACTTC. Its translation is CTSSYPNYEQYF.

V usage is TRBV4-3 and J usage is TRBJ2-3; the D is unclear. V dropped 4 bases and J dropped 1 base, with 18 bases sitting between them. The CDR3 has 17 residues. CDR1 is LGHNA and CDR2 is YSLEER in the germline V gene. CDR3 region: CASSPEATGWGTDTQYF. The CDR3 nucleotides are TGCGCCAGCAGCCCGGAAGCGACTGGGTGGGGCACAGATACGCAGTATTTT.

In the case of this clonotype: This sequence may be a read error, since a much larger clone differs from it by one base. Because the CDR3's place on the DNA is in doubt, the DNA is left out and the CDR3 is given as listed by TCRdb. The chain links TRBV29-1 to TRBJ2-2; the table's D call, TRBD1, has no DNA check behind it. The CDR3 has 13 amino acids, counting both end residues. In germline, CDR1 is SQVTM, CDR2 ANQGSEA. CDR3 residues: CGVAWGSGGELSF.

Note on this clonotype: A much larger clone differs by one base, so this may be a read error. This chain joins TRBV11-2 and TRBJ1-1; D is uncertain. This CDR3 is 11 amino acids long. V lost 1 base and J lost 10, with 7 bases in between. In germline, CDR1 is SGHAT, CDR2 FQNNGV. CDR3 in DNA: TGTGCCAGCAGCTTAGCCGTGACAGCTTTCTTT. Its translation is CASSLAVTAFF.

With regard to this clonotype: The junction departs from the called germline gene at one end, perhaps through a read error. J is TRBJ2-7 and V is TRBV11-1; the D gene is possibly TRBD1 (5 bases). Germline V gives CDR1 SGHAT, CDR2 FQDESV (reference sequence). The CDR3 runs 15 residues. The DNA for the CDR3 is TGTGCCGGCAGCTTGGGGCAGGGATTTCCCCCCGAGCAGTACTTC. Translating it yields CAGSLGQGFPPEQYF.

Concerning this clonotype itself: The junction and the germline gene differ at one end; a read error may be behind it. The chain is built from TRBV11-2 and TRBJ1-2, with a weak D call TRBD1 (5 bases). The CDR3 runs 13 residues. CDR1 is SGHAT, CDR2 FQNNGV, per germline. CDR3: CASNLLRKTGYTF. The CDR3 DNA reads TGTGCCAGCAACTTATTGAGGAAAACAGGATACACCTTC.